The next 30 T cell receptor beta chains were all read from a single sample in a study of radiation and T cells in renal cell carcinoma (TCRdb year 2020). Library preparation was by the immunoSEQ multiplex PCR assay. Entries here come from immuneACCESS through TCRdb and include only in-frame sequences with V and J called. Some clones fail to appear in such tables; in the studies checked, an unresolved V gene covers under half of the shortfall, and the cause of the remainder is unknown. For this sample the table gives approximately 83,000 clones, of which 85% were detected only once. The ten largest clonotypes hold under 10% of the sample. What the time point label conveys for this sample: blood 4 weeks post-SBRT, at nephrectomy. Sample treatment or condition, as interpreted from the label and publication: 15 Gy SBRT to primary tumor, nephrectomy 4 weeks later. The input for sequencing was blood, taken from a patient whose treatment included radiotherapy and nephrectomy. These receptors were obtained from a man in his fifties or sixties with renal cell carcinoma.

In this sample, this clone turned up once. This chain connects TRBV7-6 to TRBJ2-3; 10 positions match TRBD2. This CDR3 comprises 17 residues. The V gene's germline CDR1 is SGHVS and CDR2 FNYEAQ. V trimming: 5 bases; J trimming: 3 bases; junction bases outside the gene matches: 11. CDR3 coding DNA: TGTGCCAGCAGCCCAAGGGGCGGACTAGCGGCGACAGATACGCAGTATTTT. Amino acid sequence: CASSPRGGLAATDTQYF.

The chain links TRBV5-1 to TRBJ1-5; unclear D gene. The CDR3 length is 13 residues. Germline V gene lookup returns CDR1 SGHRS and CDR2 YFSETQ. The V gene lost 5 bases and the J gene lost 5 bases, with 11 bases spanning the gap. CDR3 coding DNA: TGCGCCAGCAGGTCCGACTGGGATCAGCCCCAGCATTTT. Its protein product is CASRSDWDQPQHF.

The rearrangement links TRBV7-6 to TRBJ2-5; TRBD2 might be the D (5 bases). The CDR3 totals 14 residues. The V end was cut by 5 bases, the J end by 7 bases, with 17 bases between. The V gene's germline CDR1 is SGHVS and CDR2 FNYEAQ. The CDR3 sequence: CASSLRGSWATQYF. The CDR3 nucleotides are TGTGCCAGCAGCCTCCGGGGATCATGGGCGACCCAGTACTTC.

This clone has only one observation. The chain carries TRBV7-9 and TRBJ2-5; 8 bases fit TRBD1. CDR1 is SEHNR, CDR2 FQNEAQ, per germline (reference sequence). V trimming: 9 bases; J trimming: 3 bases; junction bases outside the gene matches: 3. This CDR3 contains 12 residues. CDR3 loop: CASQQGEETQYF. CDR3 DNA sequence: TGTGCCAGTCAACAGGGGGAAGAGACCCAGTACTTC.

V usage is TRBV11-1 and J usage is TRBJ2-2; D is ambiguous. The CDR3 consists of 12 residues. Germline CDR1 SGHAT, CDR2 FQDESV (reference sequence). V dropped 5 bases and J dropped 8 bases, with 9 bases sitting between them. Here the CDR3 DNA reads TGTGCCAGCAGCCCCTTAGGAGGGGAGCTGTTTTTT. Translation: CASSPLGGELFF.

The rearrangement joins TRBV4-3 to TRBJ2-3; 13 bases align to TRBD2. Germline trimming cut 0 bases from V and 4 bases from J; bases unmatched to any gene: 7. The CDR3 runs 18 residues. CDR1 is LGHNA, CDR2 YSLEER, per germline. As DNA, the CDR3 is TGCGCCAGCAGCCAAGATCCGACACTAGCGGGGGGGCCAGATACGCAGTATTTT. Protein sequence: CASSQDPTLAGGPDTQYF.

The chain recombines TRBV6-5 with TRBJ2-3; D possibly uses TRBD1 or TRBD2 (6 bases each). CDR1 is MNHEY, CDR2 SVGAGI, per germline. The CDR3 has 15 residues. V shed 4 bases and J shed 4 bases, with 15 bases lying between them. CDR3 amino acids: CASSWGAPQADTQYF. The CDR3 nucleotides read TGTGCCAGCAGTTGGGGGGCGCCGCAGGCAGATACGCAGTATTTT.

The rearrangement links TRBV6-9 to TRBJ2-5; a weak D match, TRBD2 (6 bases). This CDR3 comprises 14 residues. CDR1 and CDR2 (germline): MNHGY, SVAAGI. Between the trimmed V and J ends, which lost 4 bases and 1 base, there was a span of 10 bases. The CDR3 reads CASSSAGTQETQYF. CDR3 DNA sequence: TGTGCCAGCAGTTCGGCGGGAACCCAAGAGACCCAGTACTTC.

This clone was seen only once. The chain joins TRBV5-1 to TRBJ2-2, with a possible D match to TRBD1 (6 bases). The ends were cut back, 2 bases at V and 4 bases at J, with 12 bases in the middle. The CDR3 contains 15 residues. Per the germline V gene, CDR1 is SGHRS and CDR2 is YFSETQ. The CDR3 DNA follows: TGCGCCAGCAGCTTACAAGGACAGAGCACCGGGGAGCTGTTTTTT. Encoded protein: CASSLQGQSTGELFF.

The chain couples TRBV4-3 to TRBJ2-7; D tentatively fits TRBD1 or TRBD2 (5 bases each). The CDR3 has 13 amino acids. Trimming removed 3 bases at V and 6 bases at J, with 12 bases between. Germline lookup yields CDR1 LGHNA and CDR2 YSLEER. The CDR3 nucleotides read TGCGCCAGCAGCCATCCCGGGACCGCCGAGCAGTACTTC. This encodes CASSHPGTAEQYF.

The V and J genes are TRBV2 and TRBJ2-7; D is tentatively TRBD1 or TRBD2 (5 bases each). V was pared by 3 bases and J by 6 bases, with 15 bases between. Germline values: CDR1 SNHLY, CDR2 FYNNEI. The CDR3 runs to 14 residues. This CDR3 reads CASSDTFRGAEQYF. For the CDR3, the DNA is TGTGCCAGCAGTGACACCTTCAGAGGGGCCGAGCAGTACTTC.

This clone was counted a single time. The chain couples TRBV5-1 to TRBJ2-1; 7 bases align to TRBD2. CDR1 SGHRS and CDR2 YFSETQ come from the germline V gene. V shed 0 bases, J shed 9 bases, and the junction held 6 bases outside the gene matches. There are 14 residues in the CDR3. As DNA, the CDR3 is TGCGCCAGCAGCTTGGAGGCAGGGAGGGCTGAGCAGTTCTTC. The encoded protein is CASSLEAGRAEQFF.

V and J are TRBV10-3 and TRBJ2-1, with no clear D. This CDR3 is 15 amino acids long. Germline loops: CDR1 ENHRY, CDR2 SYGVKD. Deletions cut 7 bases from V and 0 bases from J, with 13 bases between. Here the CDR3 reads CAITSEASSYNEQFF. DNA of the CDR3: TGTGCCATCACCTCAGAGGCTAGCTCCTACAATGAGCAGTTCTTC.

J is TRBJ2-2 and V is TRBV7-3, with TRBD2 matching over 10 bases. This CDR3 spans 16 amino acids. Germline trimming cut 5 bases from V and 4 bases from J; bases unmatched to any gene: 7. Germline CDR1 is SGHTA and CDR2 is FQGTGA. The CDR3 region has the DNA TGTGCCAGCAGCCCCCAGCCTAGCGGGAGCACCGGGGAGCTGTTTTTT. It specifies CASSPQPSGSTGELFF.

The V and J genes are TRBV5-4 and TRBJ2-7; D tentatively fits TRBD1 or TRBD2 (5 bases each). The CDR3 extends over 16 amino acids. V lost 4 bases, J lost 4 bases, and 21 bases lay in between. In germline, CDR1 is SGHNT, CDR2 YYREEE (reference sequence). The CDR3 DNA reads TGTGCCAGCAGCCTGGCCGGGGCAGCTTCAGGGTACGAGCAGTACTTC. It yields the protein CASSLAGAASGYEQYF.

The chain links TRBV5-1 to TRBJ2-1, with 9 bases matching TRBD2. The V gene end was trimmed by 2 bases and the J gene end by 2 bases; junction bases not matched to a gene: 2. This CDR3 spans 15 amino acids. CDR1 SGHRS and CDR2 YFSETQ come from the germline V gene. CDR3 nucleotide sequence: TGCGCCAGCAGCTTTAGCGGGGGAACCTACAATGAGCAGTTCTTC. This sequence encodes CASSFSGGTYNEQFF.

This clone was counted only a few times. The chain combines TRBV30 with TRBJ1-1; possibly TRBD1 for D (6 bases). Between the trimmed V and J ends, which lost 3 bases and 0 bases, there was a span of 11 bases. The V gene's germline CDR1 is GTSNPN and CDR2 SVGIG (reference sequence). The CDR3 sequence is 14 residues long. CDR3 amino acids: CAWSRDTMNTEAFF. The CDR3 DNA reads TGTGCCTGGAGCCGGGACACTATGAACACTGAAGCTTTCTTT.

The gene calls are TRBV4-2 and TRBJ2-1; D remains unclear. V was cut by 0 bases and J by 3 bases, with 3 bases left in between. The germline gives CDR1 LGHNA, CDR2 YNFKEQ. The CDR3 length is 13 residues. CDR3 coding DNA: TGTGCCAGCAGCCAAGAGCACTACAATGAGCAGTTCTTC. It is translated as CASSQEHYNEQFF.

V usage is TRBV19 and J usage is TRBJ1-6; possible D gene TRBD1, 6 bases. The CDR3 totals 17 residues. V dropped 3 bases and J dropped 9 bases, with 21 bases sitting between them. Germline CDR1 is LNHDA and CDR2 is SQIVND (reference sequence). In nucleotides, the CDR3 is TGTGCCAGTAGTATGATCCAGACGCGGGGGCATGGTTCACCCCTCCACTTT. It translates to CASSMIQTRGHGSPLHF.

The CDR3: CASSLRDSNEKLFF. The DNA of the CDR3 is TGCGCCAGCAGCTTGCGGGACAGTAATGAAAAACTGTTTTTT. The chain employs TRBV5-1 and TRBJ1-4; 7 positions agree with TRBD1. The CDR3 is 14 amino acids. Germline V gene sequence: CDR1 SGHRS, CDR2 YFSETQ. The trim removed 1 base at V and 4 bases at J, leaving 1 base unmatched.

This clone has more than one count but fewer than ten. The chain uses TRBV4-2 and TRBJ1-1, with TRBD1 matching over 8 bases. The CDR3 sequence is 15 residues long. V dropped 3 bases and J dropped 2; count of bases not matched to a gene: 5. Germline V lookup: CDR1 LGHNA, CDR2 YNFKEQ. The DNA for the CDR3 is TGTGCCAGCAGCCACGGGGACAGGTTCAACACTGAAGCTTTCTTT. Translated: CASSHGDRFNTEAFF.

The CDR3 region is CAISERDSDEQYF. The CDR3 DNA is TGTGCCATCAGTGAACGGGACAGCGACGAGCAGTACTTC. This chain connects TRBV10-3 to TRBJ2-7; TRBD1 matches at 7 bases. The CDR3 loop spans 13 amino acids. Per the germline V gene, CDR1 is ENHRY and CDR2 is SYGVKD. V lost 3 bases, J lost 5 bases, and 4 bases stayed unmatched.

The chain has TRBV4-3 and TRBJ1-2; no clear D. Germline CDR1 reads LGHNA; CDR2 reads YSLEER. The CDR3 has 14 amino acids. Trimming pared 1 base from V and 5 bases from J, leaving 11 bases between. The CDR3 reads CASSQVGSAYGYTF. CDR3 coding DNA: TGCGCCAGCAGCCAAGTCGGCAGCGCGTATGGCTACACCTTC.

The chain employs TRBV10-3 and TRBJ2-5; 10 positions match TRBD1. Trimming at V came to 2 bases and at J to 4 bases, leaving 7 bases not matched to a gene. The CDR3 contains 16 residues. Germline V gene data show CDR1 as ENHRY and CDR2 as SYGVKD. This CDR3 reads CAISEGTGVKTETQYF. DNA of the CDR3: TGTGCCATCAGTGAGGGGACAGGGGTTAAGACAGAGACCCAGTACTTC.

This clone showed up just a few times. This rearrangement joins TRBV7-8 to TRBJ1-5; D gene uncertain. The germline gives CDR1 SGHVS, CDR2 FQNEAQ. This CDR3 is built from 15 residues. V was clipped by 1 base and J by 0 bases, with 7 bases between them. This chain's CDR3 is CASSLDGLSNQPQHF. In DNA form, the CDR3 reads TGTGCCAGCAGCTTAGATGGTCTTAGCAATCAGCCCCAGCATTTT.

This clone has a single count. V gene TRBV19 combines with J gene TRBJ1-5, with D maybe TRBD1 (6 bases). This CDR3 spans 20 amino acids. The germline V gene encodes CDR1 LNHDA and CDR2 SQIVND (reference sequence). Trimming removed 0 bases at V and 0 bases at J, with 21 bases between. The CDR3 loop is CASSIDTGRGTTYSNQPQHF. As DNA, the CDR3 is TGTGCCAGTAGTATAGACACAGGGAGGGGGACTACCTATAGCAATCAGCCCCAGCATTTT.

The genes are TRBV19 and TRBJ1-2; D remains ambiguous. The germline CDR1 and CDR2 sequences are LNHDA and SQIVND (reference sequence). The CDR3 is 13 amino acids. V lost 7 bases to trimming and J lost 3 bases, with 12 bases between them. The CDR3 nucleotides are TGTGCCAGTACCCGTGCCCAGGACTATGGCTACACCTTC. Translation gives CASTRAQDYGYTF.

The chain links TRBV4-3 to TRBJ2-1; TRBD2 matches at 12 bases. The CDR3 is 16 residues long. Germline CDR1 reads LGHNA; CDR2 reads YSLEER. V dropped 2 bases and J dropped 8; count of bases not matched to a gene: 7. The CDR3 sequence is CASSQPLAGGLDEQFF. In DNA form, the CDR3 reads TGCGCCAGCAGCCAACCCCTAGCGGGGGGGCTCGATGAGCAGTTCTTC.

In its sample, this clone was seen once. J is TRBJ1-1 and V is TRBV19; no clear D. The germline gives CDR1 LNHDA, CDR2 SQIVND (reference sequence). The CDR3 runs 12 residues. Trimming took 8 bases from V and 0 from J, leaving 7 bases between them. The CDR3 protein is CASLSMNTEAFF. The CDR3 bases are TGTGCCAGTTTAAGTATGAACACTGAAGCTTTCTTT.

The CDR3 protein is CASSVAGGLSVHTQYF. For the CDR3, the DNA is TGTGCCAGCAGCGTGGCTGGGGGACTTAGCGTGCATACGCAGTATTTT. The chain joins TRBV7-8 to TRBJ2-3; D is possibly TRBD2 (6 bases). Trimming stripped 5 bases from V and 7 bases from J, with 22 bases between. Germline V gene data show CDR1 as SGHVS and CDR2 as FQNEAQ. This CDR3 is 16 amino acids long. Complete variable domain (other parts from reference TRBV7-8 and TRBJ2-3): GAGVSQSPRYKVAKRGQDVALRCDPISGHVSLFWYQQALGQGPEFLTYFQNEAQLDKSGLPSDRFFAERPEGSVSTLKIQRTQQEDSAVYLCASSVAGGLSVHTQYFGPGTRLTVL.